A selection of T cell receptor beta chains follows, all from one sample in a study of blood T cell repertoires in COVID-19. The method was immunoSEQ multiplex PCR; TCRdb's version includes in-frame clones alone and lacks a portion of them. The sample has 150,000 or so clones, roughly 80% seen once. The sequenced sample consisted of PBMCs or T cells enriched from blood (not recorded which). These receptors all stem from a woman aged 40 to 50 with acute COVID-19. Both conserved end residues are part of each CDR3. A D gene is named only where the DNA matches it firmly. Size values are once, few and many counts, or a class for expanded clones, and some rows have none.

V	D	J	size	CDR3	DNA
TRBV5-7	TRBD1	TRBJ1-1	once	CASSVCPGTENTEAFF	TGTGCCAGCAGCGTGTGCCCCGGGACAGAGAACACTGAAGCTTTCTTT
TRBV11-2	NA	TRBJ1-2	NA	CASSLDSWGLQGNYGYTF	TGTGCCAGCAGCTTAGACTCGTGGGGTCTACAGGGTAACTATGGCTACACCTTC
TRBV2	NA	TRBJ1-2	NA	CASSEYQGNYGYTF	TGTGCCAGCAGTGAATATCAGGGTAACTATGGCTACACCTTC
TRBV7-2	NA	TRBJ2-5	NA	CASSLGGSLQETQYF	TGTGCCAGCAGCTTAGGCGGCAGTTTACAAGAGACCCAGTACTTC
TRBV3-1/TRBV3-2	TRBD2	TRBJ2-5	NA	CASSQRLAGVGETQYF	TGTGCCAGCAGCCAAAGGCTAGCGGGAGTTGGGGAGACCCAGTACTTC
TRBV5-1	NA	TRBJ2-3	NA	CASSLESGGSSDTQYF	TGCGCCAGCAGCTTGGAATCGGGGGGCTCGTCAGATACGCAGTATTTT
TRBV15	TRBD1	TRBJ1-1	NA	CATGERDSYTEAFF	TGTGCCACCGGTGAACGGGACAGCTACACTGAAGCTTTCTTT
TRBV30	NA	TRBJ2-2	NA	CAWSVAQGHTGELFF	TGTGCCTGGAGTGTAGCACAGGGTCACACCGGGGAGCTGTTTTTT
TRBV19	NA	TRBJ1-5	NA	CASRSHRDQPQHF	TGTGCCAGTAGATCCCACAGGGATCAGCCCCAGCATTTT
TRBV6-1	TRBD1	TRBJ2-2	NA	CASSEMAGGTGELFF	TGTGCCAGCAGTGAAATGGCAGGGGGAACCGGGGAGCTGTTTTTT
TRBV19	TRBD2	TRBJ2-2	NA	CASSTHGLAGGPSTGELFF	TGTGCCAGTAGTACACACGGACTAGCGGGAGGGCCTAGCACCGGGGAGCTGTTTTTT
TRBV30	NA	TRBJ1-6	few	CAWKWGQADSPLHF	TGTGCCTGGAAGTGGGGCCAGGCCGACTCACCCCTCCACTTT
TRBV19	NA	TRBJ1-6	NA	CASSMMGSSYNSPLHF	TGTGCCAGTAGTATGATGGGGAGTTCCTATAATTCACCCCTCCACTTT
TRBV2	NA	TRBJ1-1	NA	CASSVDRPGVGTEAFF	TGTGCCAGCAGTGTTGACCGGCCGGGGGTGGGCACTGAAGCTTTCTTT
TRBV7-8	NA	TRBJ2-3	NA	CASSWGKITDTQYF	TGTGCCAGCAGCTGGGGCAAAATAACAGATACGCAGTATTTT
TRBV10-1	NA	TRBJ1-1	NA	CASSTGVYTEAFF	TGCGCCAGCTCGACGGGTGTGTACACTGAAGCTTTCTTT
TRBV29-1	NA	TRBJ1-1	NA	CSGRGGFTEAFF	TGCAGCGGACGAGGGGGTTTCACTGAAGCTTTCTTT
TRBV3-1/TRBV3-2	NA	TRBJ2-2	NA	CASSHPPTGELFF	TGTGCCAGCAGTCATCCCCCAACCGGGGAGCTGTTTTTT
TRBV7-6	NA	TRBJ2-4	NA	CASSSSAKNIQYF	TGTGCCAGCAGCTCGTCAGCCAAAAACATTCAGTACTTC
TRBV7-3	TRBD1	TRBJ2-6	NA	CASSSRQGPHSGANVLTF	TGTGCCAGCAGCTCAAGACAGGGGCCCCACTCTGGGGCCAACGTCCTGACTTTC
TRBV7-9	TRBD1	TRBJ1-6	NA	CASTQVGQGLNSPLHF	TGTGCCAGCACCCAGGTCGGACAGGGCTTGAATTCACCCCTCCACTTT